The present TCR beta chain was sequenced within a study of cytomegalovirus exposure and HLA in healthy donors. Across the study: Earlier, 117 million unique TCR beta sequences were recovered from approximately 200 million T cells by an analysis.

The CDR3 is 15 amino acids. Germline assignment: CDR1 SGHKS and CDR2 YYEKEE (reference sequence). Trimming removed 4 bases at V and 4 bases at J, with 17 bases between. PCR employed 60 Vbeta and 13 Jbeta primers. Profiled with immunoSEQ multiplex PCR; TCRdb holds only in-frame clones, not every one. The sample includes over 90,000 clones, 76% seen only once; the top ten take under 13%. The sequence was obtained from a woman younger than 35 in good health and CMV-seropositive. Source material: PBMCs. The chain recombines TRBV5-5 with TRBJ1-2; D might be TRBD1 (6 bases). In DNA form, the CDR3 reads TGTGCCAGCAGCATTGGACAGAGCTTGATCTATGGCTACACCTTC. Protein product: CASSIGQSLIYGYTF.